The 19 T cell receptor beta chains in this list originate from one sample, sequenced in a study of blood T cells in healthy people across ages (dated by TCRdb to between 2015 and 2016). Library generation was performed with 5' RACE. TCRdb shows the sequencer as Illumina HiSeq 2500. The second PCR ran for about 6 to 12 cycles and used a J-beta primer mix along with a sample-barcoded 5' primer. TCRdb took the public reads, trimmed them with fastp at Q25, ran MiXCR for clone calling and kept in-frame beta chains. Every entry covers one CDR3 protein and lists the most common genes and DNA from its rows. This sample has 1.5 million to 2 million distinct CDR3 sequences in its table, and roughly a third of those were observed once. Clones ranked in the top ten supply over 9% of the sample. Sequenced sample: blood. These receptors were collected from a woman aged 25 to 45 in good health.

V gene TRBV2 combines with J gene TRBJ1-5; the D is unclear. The CDR3 covers 15 residues. CDR1 SNHLY and CDR2 FYNNEI come from the germline V gene. The V end was cut by 1 base, the J end by 5 bases, with 12 bases between. This chain's CDR3 is CASSEEAHSDQPQHF. The CDR3 nucleotides are TGTGCCAGCAGTGAAGAGGCACACAGCGATCAGCCCCAGCATTTT.

The V and J genes are TRBV11-2 and TRBJ2-5, with D possibly matching TRBD1 (6 bases). Germline assignment: CDR1 SGHAT and CDR2 FQNNGV. The V gene lost 2 bases and the J gene lost 1 base, with 8 bases spanning the gap. The CDR3 is 14 residues long. The CDR3 sequence: CASSLQGIQETQYF. The CDR3 nucleotides are TGTGCCAGCAGCTTACAGGGGATCCAAGAGACCCAGTACTTC. Full variable domain (outside the CDR3, taken from reference TRBV11-2 and TRBJ2-5): EAGVAQSPRYKIIEKRQSVAFWCNPISGHATLYWYQQILGQGPKLLIQFQNNGVVDDSQLPKDRFSAERLKGVDSTLKIQPAKLEDSAVYLCASSLQGIQETQYFGPGTRLLVL.

Only a few counts were recorded for this clonotype. The rearrangement links TRBV2 to TRBJ2-1, with no clear D. Trimming cost V 6 bases and J 9 bases, with 9 bases left between them. This CDR3 comprises 11 residues. Germline loops: CDR1 SNHLY, CDR2 FYNNEI. CDR3 sequence (DNA): TGTGCCAGCAGCGTTATCATTGAGCAGTTCTTC. This gives the protein CASSVIIEQFF. Filled out from reference TRBV2 and TRBJ2-1, the complete variable domain reads EPEVTQTPSHQVTQMGQEVILRCVPISNHLYFYWYRQILGQKVEFLVSFYNNEISEKSEIFDDQFSVERPDGSNFTLKIRSTKLEDSAMYFCASSVIIEQFFGPGTRLTVL.

The V call is TRBV4-1, the J call TRBJ2-1; 9 bases align to TRBD2. CDR1 is MGHRA and CDR2 is YSYEKL in the germline V gene. The CDR3 is 17 residues long. V shed 2 bases and J 1 base; nucleotides not matched to a gene: 6. Here the CDR3 reads CASSQLIAGVSYNEQFF. Here the CDR3 DNA reads TGCGCCAGCAGCCAACTAATAGCGGGAGTATCCTACAATGAGCAGTTCTTC.

This clonotype occurred a few times. The chain uses TRBV5-5 and TRBJ1-6; D gene unclear. Germline CDR1 reads SGHKS; CDR2 reads YYEKEE (reference sequence). CDR3 length equals 15 residues. The V and J ends lost 4 bases and 10 bases respectively, with 18 bases between them. As DNA, the CDR3 is TGTGCCAGCAGCAACGGGCTCCCAAAGCGCTCACCCCTCCACTTT. Translation: CASSNGLPKRSPLHF.

The rearrangement uses TRBV21-1 and TRBJ2-3; no check of the table's D call, TRBD1, against the DNA was made. TRBV21-1 is an annotated pseudogene. This CDR3 is 17 amino acids long. The DNA of the CDR3 is TGTGCCAGCAGGGGGGGCGTGAGACAGGGGGCTAAAGATACGCAGTATTTT. It yields the protein CASRGGVRQGAKDTQYF.

This clonotype was seen at least ten times. The rearrangement joins TRBV7-3 to TRBJ2-3; TRBD1 aligns across 8 bases. J lost 2 bases, V lost 5 bases, and 9 bases had no gene match. Looked up from germline, CDR1 is SGHTA and CDR2 is FQGTGA. The CDR3 sequence is 16 residues long. The CDR3 loop reads CASSPGQVYDTDTQYF. The CDR3 DNA follows: TGTGCCAGCAGCCCGGGACAGGTGTACGACACAGATACGCAGTATTTT.

This clonotype was counted only a few times. This sequence joins TRBV6-4 and TRBJ2-1, with D perhaps matching TRBD1 or TRBD2 (6 bases each). This CDR3 is 15 amino acids long. The V end lost 3 bases, the J end lost 10 bases, and 19 bases lay between the germline ends. CDR1 and CDR2 from the germline V gene are MRHNA and SNTAGT. This CDR3 is CASSEGVGGLDEQFF. The CDR3 coding sequence is TGTGCCAGCAGTGAAGGGGTCGGGGGCCTCGACGAGCAGTTCTTC.

The rearrangement links TRBV18 to TRBJ2-1, with 11 bases that match TRBD1. The trim removed 3 bases at V and 15 bases at J, leaving 4 bases unmatched. Germline CDR1 reads KGHSH; CDR2 reads LQKENI. The CDR3 sequence is 12 residues long. CDR3 protein: CASSPTDRGPFF. The CDR3 DNA reads TGTGCCAGCTCACCCACGGACAGGGGGCCGTTCTTC.

This rearrangement joins TRBV18 to TRBJ1-5; 10 bases align to TRBD1. V was clipped by 6 bases and J by 7 bases; unmatched bases: 9. Germline CDR1 is KGHSH and CDR2 is LQKENI. The CDR3 totals 15 residues. The CDR3, as DNA: TGTGCCAGCTCGCCAACCGGGACAGGGGTACAGCCCCAGCATTTT. Translated, it gives CASSPTGTGVQPQHF.

The chain uses TRBV2 and TRBJ2-2; no clear D. Germline CDR1 and CDR2: SNHLY and FYNNEI. The length of the CDR3 is 18 residues. The ends were cut back, 1 base at V and 3 bases at J, with 18 bases in the middle. CDR3 DNA sequence: TGTGCCAGCAGTGAAGGCCCATCGTCCTCCGTATACACCGGGGAGCTGTTTTTT. Its protein is CASSEGPSSSVYTGELFF.

The sample holds a few counts of this clonotype. The chain uses TRBV12-3 or TRBV12-4 and TRBJ1-5; 8 bases agree with TRBD1. Losses at the gene ends were 5 bases for V and 0 bases for J; bases not matched to a gene: 6. CDR3 length: 16 residues. This CDR3 is CASSGFRGHSNQPQHF. CDR3 coding DNA: TGTGCCAGCAGTGGCTTCAGGGGGCATAGCAATCAGCCCCAGCATTTT.

This clonotype has only a few counts. The chain combines TRBV30 with TRBJ1-2; D ambiguous. The length of the CDR3 is 11 residues. In germline, CDR1 is GTSNPN, CDR2 SVGIG (reference sequence). V lost 0 bases and J 7 bases, leaving 6 bases between the germline ends. The CDR3 bases are TGTGCCTGGAGTGTACGGGGTGGCTACACCTTC. This translates into CAWSVRGGYTF.

J is TRBJ2-1 and V is TRBV5-4; TRBD2 matches 10 bases. The CDR3 sequence is 15 residues long. Trimming cost V 6 bases and J 0 bases; bases outside gene matches: 3. Germline CDR1 is SGHNT and CDR2 is YYREEE (reference sequence). CDR3: CASMERGGSYNEQFF. The DNA for the CDR3 is TGTGCCAGCATGGAGCGGGGGGGCTCCTACAATGAGCAGTTCTTC.

This clonotype was seen only once. CDR3 residues: CASSALDDFYGYTF. CDR3 coding DNA: TGTGCCAGCAGCGCCTTGGACGACTTCTATGGCTACACCTTC. V and J are TRBV9 and TRBJ1-2, with unresolved D. Trimming stripped 3 bases from V and 4 bases from J, with 13 bases between. The CDR3 runs to 14 residues. The germline CDR1 and CDR2 sequences are SGDLS and YYNGEE.

This clonotype was counted ten times or more. The rearrangement links TRBV7-6 to TRBJ2-7; 9 bases map to TRBD2. This CDR3 is 17 amino acids long. Germline V lookup: CDR1 SGHVS, CDR2 FNYEAQ. The V gene end was trimmed by 2 bases and the J gene end by 4 bases; junction bases not matched to a gene: 12. This CDR3 is CASSLRLAVWEHYEQYF. The CDR3 DNA is TGTGCCAGCAGCTTAAGACTAGCGGTTTGGGAACATTACGAGCAGTACTTC.

This clonotype has ten or more counts. Written as DNA, the CDR3 is TGTGCCAGCGGACCGGAGGGCGCCGAGACCCAGTACTTC. This sequence encodes CASGPEGAETQYF. The rearrangement links TRBV9 to TRBJ2-5; maybe TRBD2 (6 bases). V lost 7 bases, J lost 5 bases, and 15 bases lay in between. The V gene's germline CDR1 is SGDLS and CDR2 YYNGEE. The CDR3 extends over 13 amino acids. Using reference TRBV9 and TRBJ2-5 for the parts outside the CDR3, the full variable domain is DSGVTQTPKHLITATGQRVTLRCSPRSGDLSVYWYQQSLDQGLQFLIQYYNGEERAKGNILERFSAQQFPDLHSELNLSSLELGDSALYFCASGPEGAETQYFGPGTRLLVL.

This clonotype showed up many times. The CDR3 loop is CASSFATNYEQYF. The CDR3 nucleotides are TGTGCCAGCAGTTTTGCGACAAACTACGAGCAGTACTTC. The rearrangement uses TRBV12-3 or TRBV12-4 and TRBJ2-7; unclear D gene. The CDR3 sequence is 13 residues long. With 3 bases removed from V and 3 bases from J, the gap between germline ends came to 9 bases.

J is TRBJ1-1 and V is TRBV7-9, with a possible D match to TRBD1 (6 bases). Germline CDR1 SEHNR, CDR2 FQNEAQ (reference sequence). The ends were cut back, 4 bases at V and 4 bases at J, with 16 bases in the middle. The CDR3 consists of 15 residues. In nucleotides, the CDR3 is TGTGCCAGCAGCTGGGACACCCTTTTCGTCACTGAAGCTTTCTTT. Translation gives CASSWDTLFVTEAFF. The full variable domain, with the rest looked up from reference TRBV7-9 and TRBJ1-1, is DTGVSQNPRHKITKRGQNVTFRCDPISEHNRLYWYRQTLGQGPEFLTYFQNEAQLEKSRLLSDRFSAERPKGSFSTLEIQRTEQGDSAMYLCASSWDTLFVTEAFFGQGTRLTVV.